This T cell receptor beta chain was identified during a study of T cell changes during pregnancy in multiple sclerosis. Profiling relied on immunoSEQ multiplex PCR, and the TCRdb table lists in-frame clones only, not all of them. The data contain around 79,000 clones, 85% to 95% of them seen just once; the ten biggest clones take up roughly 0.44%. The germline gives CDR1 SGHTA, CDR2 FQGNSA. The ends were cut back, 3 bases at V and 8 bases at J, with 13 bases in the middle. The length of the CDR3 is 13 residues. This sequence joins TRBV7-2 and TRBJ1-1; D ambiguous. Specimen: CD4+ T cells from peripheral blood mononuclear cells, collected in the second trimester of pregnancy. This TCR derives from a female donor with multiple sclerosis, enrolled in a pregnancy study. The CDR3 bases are TGTGCCAGCAGCTTGCACCGGGGTCTAGAAGCTTTCTTT. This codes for CASSLHRGLEAFF.